The 4 T cell receptor beta chains below all came from one sample that was sequenced in a study of T cells in Graves' hyperthyroidism and ophthalmopathy. Amplified TCR beta CDR3 regions derived from RNA transcripts. Initially, a first-round RT-PCR of the TCR CDR3 employed the HTBI primer set. TCRdb called the multiplex PCR reads again in MiXCR, with one record for every CDR3 protein. The table records about 250,000 distinct CDR3 sequences, about 20% of them present only once. Sequenced: blood. The receptors stem from a man younger than 40 with Graves' ophthalmopathy.

This clonotype occurred many times. The gene calls are TRBV20-1 and TRBJ1-1; D gene ambiguous. Trimming shortened V by 6 bases and J by 10 bases, and 12 bases separated the two germline ends. Germline CDR1 and CDR2: DFQATT and SNEGSKA (reference sequence). The CDR3 has 10 amino acids. The CDR3 here is CSATDEGAFF. The CDR3 nucleotides read TGCAGTGCCACGGACGAAGGAGCTTTCTTT.

This clonotype came up a few times. The chain recombines TRBV20-1 with TRBJ2-7; D remains unclear. Per germline, CDR1 DFQATT and CDR2 SNEGSKA (reference sequence). Trimming removed 2 bases at V and 3 bases at J, with 14 bases between. This CDR3 has 14 amino acids. The CDR3 is CSARPITGNYEQYF. For the CDR3, the DNA is TGCAGTGCTAGACCCATAACTGGAAACTACGAGCAGTACTTC.

This clonotype was detected ten times or more. The chain links TRBV11-2 to TRBJ2-3, with a possible D match to TRBD2 (6 bases). Looked up from germline, CDR1 is SGHAT and CDR2 is FQNNGV. V was trimmed by 1 base and J by 4 bases, leaving 9 bases between them. The CDR3 spans 14 residues. The CDR3 bases are TGTGCCAGCAGCTTAGTGAGGGACTCAGATACGCAGTATTTT. Its protein product is CASSLVRDSDTQYF.

With respect to this clonotype: The junction departs from the called germline gene at one end, perhaps through a read error. The chain recombines TRBV5-1 with TRBJ2-5, with D perhaps TRBD1 or TRBD2 (5 bases each). Germline V gene lookup returns CDR1 SGHRS and CDR2 YFSETQ. This CDR3 region has 13 residues. In DNA form, the CDR3 reads TGCGCCAGCAGCTTGAGCGGACAAGAGTCCCAGTACTTC. Residues: CASSLSGQESQYF.